This passage covers 22 T cell receptor beta chains from one sample sequenced in a study of blood T cell repertoires in COVID-19. Produced via immunoSEQ multiplex PCR; TCRdb's table is partial and in-frame only. The sample yields about 68,000 clones, more than 80% seen once. The specimen sequenced was peripheral blood. The receptors were gathered from a man aged 25 to 40 with acute or convalescent COVID-19.

This sequence joins TRBV5-6 and TRBJ1-1; no clear D gene. V was pared by 3 bases and J by 1 base, with 10 bases between. Germline V gene sequence: CDR1 SGHDT, CDR2 YYEEEE. This CDR3 contains 14 residues. The CDR3 nucleotides are TGTGCCAGCAGCTCAGGACTGGGGAACACTGAAGCTTTCTTT. Its protein is CASSSGLGNTEAFF.

The chain carries TRBV6-5 and TRBJ1-2; TRBD1 matches 9 bases. V was pared by 10 bases and J by 5 bases, with 2 bases of the junction left unmatched. The germline CDR1 and CDR2 sequences are MNHEY and SVGAGI. The length of the CDR3 is 11 residues. CDR3 in DNA: TGTGCCATCGACAGGGGGTATGGCTACACCTTC. Translation gives CAIDRGYGYTF.

CDR3 residues: CASSQDHNSGRYSSYNEQFF. The DNA of the CDR3 is TGTGCCAGCAGCCAAGATCACAATAGCGGGAGGTACAGCTCCTACAATGAGCAGTTCTTC. The chain employs TRBV4-2 and TRBJ2-1; 10 bases agree with TRBD2. Trimming took 0 bases from V and 0 from J; bases not matched to a gene: 11. The germline V gene encodes CDR1 LGHNA and CDR2 YNFKEQ. There are 20 residues in the CDR3.

V gene TRBV18 combines with J gene TRBJ1-5; a possible D gene is TRBD1 (6 bases). Trimming took off 5 bases at V and 7 bases at J, with 12 bases between the two ends. The germline V gene has CDR1 KGHSH and CDR2 LQKENI. The length of the CDR3 is 13 residues. The CDR3 loop is CASSDWDTQPQHF. The CDR3 region has the DNA TGTGCCAGCTCAGACTGGGACACCCAGCCCCAGCATTTT.

The V call is TRBV25-1, the J call TRBJ1-5; no firm D call. This CDR3 is 17 amino acids long. V was pared by 0 bases and J by 6 bases, with 18 bases between. The germline V gene encodes CDR1 MGHDK and CDR2 SYGVNS. In DNA, the CDR3 is TGTGCCAGCAGTGAATACGCTGAAGGAGGTGAATTTCAGCCCCAGCATTTT. It encodes CASSEYAEGGEFQPQHF.

J is TRBJ2-1 and V is TRBV3-1 (or the pseudogene TRBV3-2); 8 bases are a match to TRBD2. V lost 6 bases and J lost 8; bases outside the gene matches: 9. CDR1 LGHDT and CDR2 YNNKEL come from the germline V gene (reference sequence). The CDR3 spans 14 residues. The CDR3 is CASRIGGAGDEQFF. The DNA of the CDR3 is TGTGCCAGCAGGATTGGAGGAGCGGGAGATGAGCAGTTCTTC.

This clone was observed a few times. CDR3 DNA sequence: TGTGCCAGCACGGAGGTGAACACTGAAGCTTTCTTT. This gives the protein CASTEVNTEAFF. This sequence joins TRBV9 and TRBJ1-1, with unresolved D. The ends were cut back, 6 bases at V and 0 bases at J, with 6 bases in the middle. The CDR3 has 12 residues. Germline CDR1 is SGDLS and CDR2 is YYNGEE.

The chain links TRBV28 to TRBJ1-5, with a possible D match to TRBD1 (6 bases). The CDR3 runs 16 residues. CDR1 is MDHEN, CDR2 SYDVKM, per germline. The V gene lost 8 bases and the J gene lost 3 bases, with 20 bases spanning the gap. The CDR3 nucleotides read TGTGCCAGCGCCGTCGATCTAGGGGGTATCAATCAGCCCCAGCATTTT. This encodes CASAVDLGGINQPQHF.

The chain combines TRBV12-3 or TRBV12-4 with TRBJ2-5; the D gene is possibly TRBD2 (5 bases). V lost 3 bases, J lost 10 bases, and 12 bases lay in between. The CDR3 has 12 amino acids. This CDR3 reads CASSFGGGGQYF. The CDR3 DNA sequence: TGTGCCAGCAGTTTTGGCGGAGGTGGCCAGTACTTC.

The CDR3 DNA follows: TGTGCCAGCAGGAACGGACAGGGGCTGATGAATGGCTACACCTTC. This encodes CASRNGQGLMNGYTF. This chain connects TRBV5-6 to TRBJ1-2; 9 bases map to TRBD1. Trimming cost V 5 bases and J 6 bases; bases outside gene matches: 11. This CDR3 has 15 residues. CDR1 and CDR2 from the germline V gene are SGHDT and YYEEEE.

The CDR3 nucleotides read TGTGCCAGCAGCCACCAGGCTACCGCGCGCCAGCCCCAGCATTTT. This gives the protein CASSHQATARQPQHF. J is TRBJ1-5 and V is TRBV7-2; D call uncertain. V lost 5 bases and J lost 7, with 18 bases in between. This CDR3 has 15 residues. Germline CDR1 reads SGHTA; CDR2 reads FQGNSA.

V gene TRBV7-9 combines with J gene TRBJ2-3; D perhaps matches TRBD1 (5 bases). V lost 1 base and J lost 4, with 12 bases in between. Germline CDR1 reads SEHNR; CDR2 reads FQNEAQ (reference sequence). CDR3 length equals 15 residues. In DNA, the CDR3 is TGTGCCAGCAGCTTAGAGGGGATAGAAGCAGATACGCAGTATTTT. Amino acids: CASSLEGIEADTQYF. Full variable domain (rest looked up from reference TRBV7-9 and TRBJ2-3): DTGVSQNPRHKITKRGQNVTFRCDPISEHNRLYWYRQTLGQGPEFLTYFQNEAQLEKSRLLSDRFSAERPKGSFSTLEIQRTEQGDSAMYLCASSLEGIEADTQYFGPGTRLTVL.

This chain links TRBV9 with TRBJ2-1; 7 positions agree with TRBD1. Germline loops: CDR1 SGDLS, CDR2 YYNGEE. The CDR3 totals 15 residues. Germline trimming cut 3 bases from V and 2 bases from J; bases unmatched to any gene: 5. The CDR3, as DNA: TGTGCCAGCAGCGCTGACAGGGCGACCTACAATGAGCAGTTCTTC. It encodes CASSADRATYNEQFF.

This clone was counted a single time. The chain has TRBV7-2 and TRBJ2-5; 10 positions agree with TRBD2. Trimming cost V 5 bases and J 7 bases; bases outside gene matches: 22. CDR3 size: 19 residues. CDR1 SGHTA and CDR2 FQGNSA come from the germline V gene. This chain's CDR3 is CASSILPGLASSAGATQYF. CDR3 DNA: TGTGCCAGCAGCATACTCCCGGGACTAGCGAGCTCAGCGGGGGCGACCCAGTACTTC.

In DNA, the CDR3 is TGCGCCAGCAGCCCGGACAGCCTCATCTACGAGCAGTACTTC. It translates to CASSPDSLIYEQYF. The chain combines TRBV4-3 with TRBJ2-7, with D possibly matching TRBD1 (6 bases). The CDR3 sequence is 14 residues long. CDR1 is LGHNA and CDR2 is YSLEER in the germline V gene. Trimming removed 4 bases at V and 3 bases at J, with 13 bases between.

In its sample, this clone was seen a few times. The V gene is TRBV5-1, the J gene TRBJ2-3; D possibly corresponds to TRBD2 (6 bases). The CDR3 spans 13 residues. In germline, CDR1 is SGHRS, CDR2 YFSETQ. The V end lost 5 bases, the J end lost 4 bases, and 11 bases lay between the germline ends. This CDR3 is CASRQGGSDTQYF. The CDR3 DNA reads as TGCGCCAGCAGGCAGGGAGGCTCAGATACGCAGTATTTT.

The rearrangement joins TRBV4-2 to TRBJ1-2, with 9 bases that match TRBD1. Unmatched junction bases numbered 7, after V lost 4 bases and J lost 7 bases. The germline V gene has CDR1 LGHNA and CDR2 YNFKEQ. The CDR3 is 14 residues long. CDR3 protein: CASSPLGQGTGYTF. The CDR3 nucleotides read TGTGCCAGCAGCCCCCTGGGACAGGGTACTGGCTACACCTTC.

V and J are TRBV9 and TRBJ1-4; D remains ambiguous. Trimming pared 0 bases from V and 8 bases from J, leaving 5 bases between. Germline V lookup: CDR1 SGDLS, CDR2 YYNGEE. This CDR3 spans 12 amino acids. The CDR3 region is CASSVDAEKLFF. Here the CDR3 DNA reads TGTGCCAGCAGCGTAGACGCGGAAAAACTGTTTTTT. Using reference TRBV9 and TRBJ1-4 for the parts outside the CDR3, the full variable domain is DSGVTQTPKHLITATGQRVTLRCSPRSGDLSVYWYQQSLDQGLQFLIQYYNGEERAKGNILERFSAQQFPDLHSELNLSSLELGDSALYFCASSVDAEKLFFGSGTQLSVL.

The V call is TRBV5-4, the J call TRBJ1-1; a weak D match, TRBD1 (6 bases). The CDR3 length is 13 residues. V shed 0 bases and J shed 11 bases, with 14 bases lying between them. Per the germline V gene, CDR1 is SGHNT and CDR2 is YYREEE (reference sequence). CDR3 region: CASSLADRLGAFF. The CDR3 nucleotides are TGTGCCAGCAGCTTGGCTGACAGGTTGGGGGCTTTCTTT.

The genes are TRBV6-5 and TRBJ1-6, with no clear D. The CDR3 covers 16 residues. V was trimmed by 3 bases and J by 0 bases, leaving 9 bases between them. CDR1 and CDR2 (germline): MNHEY, SVGAGI. This CDR3 is CASSYRGNSYNSPLHF. The CDR3 DNA follows: TGTGCCAGCAGTTATAGAGGAAACTCCTATAATTCACCCCTCCACTTT.

For the CDR3, the DNA is TGCGCCAGCAGTCCGCGAGCCAGGGGGCCCTATGGCTACACCTTC. Translation gives CASSPRARGPYGYTF. V and J are TRBV4-1 and TRBJ1-2; 8 bases match TRBD1. The germline V gene has CDR1 MGHRA and CDR2 YSYEKL. This CDR3 is 15 amino acids long. Unmatched junction bases numbered 10, after V lost 6 bases and J lost 4 bases.

The chain combines TRBV4-3 with TRBJ2-7; 9 bases are a match to TRBD1. There are 15 residues in the CDR3. The trim removed 1 base at V and 3 bases at J, leaving 4 bases unmatched. Germline V CDR1 and CDR2: LGHNA, YSLEER. CDR3 protein: CASSQVTGGLYEQYF. In DNA form, the CDR3 reads TGCGCCAGCAGCCAAGTTACAGGGGGCCTCTACGAGCAGTACTTC.